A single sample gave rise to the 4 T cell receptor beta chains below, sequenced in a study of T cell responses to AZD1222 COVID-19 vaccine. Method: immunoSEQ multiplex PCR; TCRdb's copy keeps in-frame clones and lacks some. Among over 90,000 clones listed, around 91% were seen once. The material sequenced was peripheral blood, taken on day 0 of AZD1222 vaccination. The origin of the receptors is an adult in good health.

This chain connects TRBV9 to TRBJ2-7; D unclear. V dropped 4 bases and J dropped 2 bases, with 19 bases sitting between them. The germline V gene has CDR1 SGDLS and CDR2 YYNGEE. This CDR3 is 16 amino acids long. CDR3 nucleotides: TGTGCCAGCAGCCAAGCTAGTGCCTCTTTTCCCTACGAGCAGTACTTC. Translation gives CASSQASASFPYEQYF.

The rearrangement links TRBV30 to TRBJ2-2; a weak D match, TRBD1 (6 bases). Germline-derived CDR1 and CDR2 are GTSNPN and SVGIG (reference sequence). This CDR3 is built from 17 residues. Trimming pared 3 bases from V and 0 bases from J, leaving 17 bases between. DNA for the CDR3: TGTGCCTGGAGCGCCTTAACAGGGACCTCGAACACCGGGGAGCTGTTTTTT. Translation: CAWSALTGTSNTGELFF.

The CDR3 is CASSQASGGTDTQYF. In DNA form, the CDR3 reads TGTGCCAGCAGCCAAGCTAGCGGGGGCACAGATACGCAGTATTTT. J is TRBJ2-3 and V is TRBV3-1 (or the pseudogene TRBV3-2); 9 nucleotides line up with TRBD2. J gave up 1 base and V 1 base, and 0 bases lay outside the gene matches. The CDR3 contains 15 residues. Germline CDR1 is LGHDT and CDR2 is YNNKEL (reference sequence).

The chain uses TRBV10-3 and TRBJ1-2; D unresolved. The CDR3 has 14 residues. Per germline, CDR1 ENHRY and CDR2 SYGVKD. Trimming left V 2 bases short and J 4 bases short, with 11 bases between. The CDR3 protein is CAISEGAQTYGYTF. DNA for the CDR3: TGTGCCATCAGTGAGGGTGCACAGACCTATGGCTACACCTTC.